A selection of T cell receptor beta chains follows, all from one sample in a study of T-cell memory formation after mild COVID-19. TCRdb re-derived calls from the 5' RACE reads in MiXCR, one entry per CDR3 protein. The sample holds roughly 340,000 distinct CDR3 sequences, more than 20% seen once. Sequencing was done on a sample of PBMCs or a T cell subset sorted from them (not recorded which). The receptors shown here come from a man younger than 35 who had mild COVID-19 (a few samples of this study predate the infection). Cell type and time point are not known. The CDR3 runs from the conserved cysteine through the conserved F or W. The D gene is left open where the match is weak. Size values are once, few and many counts, or a class for expanded clones, and some rows have none.

>TRBD1|TRBJ1-2|few|TRBV20-1
TGCAGTGCTAGAGGGTGGGACAGTTACGGCTACACCTTC
CSARGWDSYGYTF
>.|TRBJ2-7|many|TRBV3-1
TGTGCCAGCAGCCATGAGGGGGGGCTCGGATCCAGCGAGCAGTACTTC
CASSHEGGLGSSEQYF
>.|TRBJ2-5|few|TRBV5-5
TGTGCCAGCGGTGGGGTAGCCGGGCAAGAGACCCAGTACTTC
CASGGVAGQETQYF
>.|TRBJ1-5|many|TRBV18
TGTGCCAGCTCACACGGCGGGAACAGGGATCAGCCCCAGCATTTT
CASSHGGNRDQPQHF
>.|TRBJ1-5|.|TRBV4-2
TGTGCCAGCAGCCAAGAGGTGCGAGCGGGCAATCAGCCCCAGCATTTT
CASSQEVRAGNQPQHF
>.|TRBJ2-1|few|TRBV12-3/TRBV12-4
TGTGCCAGCAGTTTAGCAAGCTACAATGAGCAGTTCTTC
CASSLASYNEQFF
>TRBD1|TRBJ1-2|.|TRBV12-3/TRBV12-4
TGTGCCAGCAGTTTTCTCCCAGGGGGCTATGGCTACACCTTC
CASSFLPGGYGYTF
>.|TRBJ1-5|.|TRBV21-1
TGTGCCAGCCCCCGAGCAGGGGGCGACCTCAATCAGCCCCAGCATTTT
CASPRAGGDLNQPQHF
>.|TRBJ1-2|few|TRBV7-9
TGTGCCAGCAGCTTACAGGAGGATAATGGCTACACCTTC
CASSLQEDNGYTF
>TRBD1|TRBJ1-1|few|TRBV12-3/TRBV12-4
TGTGCCAGCAGTGTCCAGGGGGTCGCTGAAGCTTTCTTT
CASSVQGVAEAFF
>TRBD2|TRBJ2-3|few|TRBV4-2
TGTGCCAGCAGAAATGGGCTAGCGGGGGGGGGATGGGGCACAGATACGCAGTATTTT
CASRNGLAGGGWGTDTQYF
>TRBD1|TRBJ2-3|few|TRBV7-2
TGTGCCAGCAGCTCCGGATGGACAGGGCTCACAGATACGCAGTATTTT
CASSSGWTGLTDTQYF
>.|TRBJ2-7|few|TRBV2
TGTGCCAGCAGCGAGGGTCAGCTAATCTCCTACGAGCAGTACTTC
CASSEGQLISYEQYF
>.|TRBJ1-2|.|TRBV2
TGTGCCAGCAGTGTAGGGGAAAAAAACTATGGCTACACCTTC
CASSVGEKNYGYTF
>TRBD1|TRBJ1-6|.|TRBV9
TGTGCCAGCAGCGTAAGGACAGGAGGATCACCCCTCCACTTT
CASSVRTGGSPLHF
>.|TRBJ1-2|.|TRBV11-2
TGTGCCAGCCTCCTGGGGGCCGGTGGCTACACCTTC
CASLLGAGGYTF
>.|TRBJ1-5|many|TRBV6-6
TGTGCCAGCAGCTCCGAACAGCCCCAGCATTTT
CASSSEQPQHF
>TRBD1|TRBJ1-2|.|TRBV6-5
TGTGCCAGCAGCCGGGGACAGGGGTTCACCCCTTATGGCTACACCTTC
CASSRGQGFTPYGYTF
>.|TRBJ2-1|.|TRBV11-3
TGTGCCAGCAGCTTAAGGGGGCGCGGGACTGAGCAGTTCTTC
CASSLRGRGTEQFF
>.|TRBJ1-4|few|TRBV6-6
TGTGCCAGCAGTTACTCCGGTGGAGGGGCAAGGGCTAATGAAAAACTGTTTTTT
CASSYSGGGARANEKLFF